What follows are 8 T cell receptor beta chains derived from one specimen sequenced in a study of T cells after yellow fever vaccination. A single record per CDR3 protein comes from TCRdb applying MiXCR to the 5' RACE reads. The sample lists under 90,000 distinct CDR3 sequences, approximately 7% seen once, with about 40% in the top ten. The source material was CD8+ T cells sorted from PBMCs, sampled about 49 days after the first yellow fever vaccination. These receptors were taken from a man between 18 and 35 years old who received the YFV17D yellow fever vaccine.

This clonotype was counted many times. Written as DNA, the CDR3 is TGTGCCAGCAGTGGGAACCCAACAGATACGCAGTATTTT. It encodes CASSGNPTDTQYF. The V call is TRBV6-4, the J call TRBJ2-3, with unresolved D. V lost 4 bases, J lost 3 bases, and 8 bases lay in between. CDR1 and CDR2 (germline): MRHNA, SNTAGT. This CDR3 comprises 13 residues.

Ten or more counts support this clonotype. The V and J genes are TRBV7-9 and TRBJ2-3, with D tentatively TRBD2 (5 bases). CDR1 is SEHNR and CDR2 is FQNEAQ in the germline V gene (reference sequence). This CDR3 contains 14 residues. Trimming removed 4 bases at V and 0 bases at J, with 8 bases between. The chain's CDR3 is CASSSRASTDTQYF. CDR3 bases: TGTGCCAGCAGCTCGCGGGCAAGCACAGATACGCAGTATTTT.

This clonotype was observed a handful of times. The CDR3 is CASRPPGQLREQYV. The CDR3 nucleotides are TGTGCCAGCAGGCCCCCGGGACAGTTGCGAGAGCAGTACGTC. The chain combines TRBV28 with TRBJ2-7, with 7 bases fitting TRBD1. V lost 6 bases to trimming and J lost 7 bases; unmatched junction nucleotides: 12. The CDR3 sequence is 14 residues long. Germline CDR1 reads MDHEN; CDR2 reads SYDVKM.

This clonotype showed up many times. The rearrangement links TRBV7-9 to TRBJ2-7, with D uncertain. The V gene lost 5 bases and the J gene lost 0 bases, with 8 bases spanning the gap. The CDR3 is 13 residues long. Germline CDR1 and CDR2: SEHNR and FQNEAQ (reference sequence). CDR3 region: CASSTASSYEQYV. CDR3 in DNA: TGTGCCAGCAGCACAGCGAGCTCCTACGAGCAGTACGTC.

In its sample, this clonotype was seen many times. CDR3 sequence reads: CASSQDVVGLGIQDTQYF. The CDR3 DNA follows: TGTGCCAGCAGCCAAGATGTTGTGGGACTAGGTATTCAAGATACGCAGTATTTT. V is TRBV4-2 and J is TRBJ2-3; 8 bases map to TRBD2. The CDR3 consists of 18 residues. J lost 5 bases, V lost 0 bases, and 13 bases had no gene match. The germline V gene encodes CDR1 LGHNA and CDR2 YNFKEQ.

This clonotype was observed many times. The rearrangement links TRBV20-1 to TRBJ2-2; 11 nucleotides align to TRBD2. The CDR3 length is 16 residues. From germline, CDR1 is DFQATT and CDR2 SNEGSKA (reference sequence). After removal of 2 bases from V and 4 bases from J, the junction contained 6 bases not matched to a gene. CDR3 region: CSARLAGGPGTGELFF. In DNA, the CDR3 is TGCAGTGCTAGATTAGCGGGGGGGCCAGGCACCGGGGAGCTGTTTTTT.

This clonotype was picked up a small number of times. A much bigger clone sits one base away, suggesting this may be a read error. The gene calls are TRBV21-1 and TRBJ2-1; TRBD2, as called in the table, went unchecked against the DNA. TRBV21-1 is labeled a pseudogene. CDR3 length: 16 amino acids. In DNA form, the CDR3 reads TGTGCCAGCAGCGGTCACGGACTAGCGGAAAAGAATGAGCAGTTCTTC. It translates to CASSGHGLAEKNEQFF.

This clonotype was seen repeatedly, ten times or more. This chain uses TRBV11-2 with TRBJ2-1, with unresolved D. V lost 1 base and J 12 bases, leaving 16 bases between the germline ends. The CDR3 covers 14 residues. The V gene's germline CDR1 is SGHAT and CDR2 FQNNGV. The CDR3 nucleotides read TGTGCCAGCAGCTTAGGGGCGGATTTCCCCTTGCAGTTCTTC. Protein: CASSLGADFPLQFF.